Listed below are T cell receptor beta chains from one sample, sequenced in a study of T-cell reconstitution after alpha-beta-depleted transplantation in children. TCRdb reanalysed the PCR reads using MiXCR and keeps one entry per CDR3 protein. Of 500,000 to 750,000 distinct CDR3 sequences in the sample, more than 20% were seen once. Sequenced material: PBMCs, taken before TCRalphabeta/CD19-depleted stem cell transplant. These receptors were collected from a boy under two years old with Wiskott-Aldrich syndrome, due to receive a stem cell transplant. Each CDR3 is given with its conserved first and last residue. A D gene is named only where the DNA matches it firmly. Clone size is not always given. Where it is, it says once, few, many or a class for expanded clones.

TRBJ2-3 few TRBV5-1 TRBD1 TGCGCCAGCAGCAGAACCGGGACAGGCCGCACAGATACGCAGTATTTT CASSRTGTGRTDTQYF
TRBJ1-1 few TRBV20-1 - TGCAGTGCTAGCTCCCGGAGAAAGCCGAGGTCGAACACTGAAGCTTTCTTT CSASSRRKPRSNTEAFF
TRBJ2-2 - TRBV5-5 - TGTGCCAGCAGCTTGGGAACCACTTTGAACACCGGGGAGCTGTTTTTT CASSLGTTLNTGELFF
TRBJ2-5 - TRBV4-2 - TGTGCCAGCAGCCAAGGGGCCCGGGTAGCGGAGGGGGAGACCCAGTACTTC CASSQGARVAEGETQYF
TRBJ2-1 - TRBV7-3 - TGTGCCAGCAGCCGACGGGGCGTCGGGAATGAGCAGTTCTTC CASSRRGVGNEQFF
TRBJ2-2 few TRBV14 - TGTGCCAGCAGTAAGAGATTCACCGGGGAGCTGTTTTTT CASSKRFTGELFF
TRBJ1-5 few TRBV28 - TGTGCCAGCAGTTTAGGGGGTGCGGGCAATCAGCCCCAGCATTTT CASSLGGAGNQPQHF
TRBJ1-1 few TRBV6-1 TRBD1 TGTGCCAGCCGCCGACAGGGAGGCGGGAGCACTGAAGCTTTCTTT CASRRQGGGSTEAFF
TRBJ2-1 - TRBV4-1 TRBD2 TGCGCCAGCAGCCAAGCCGGGACTAGCGTCAATGAGCAGTTCTTC CASSQAGTSVNEQFF
TRBJ2-1 - TRBV7-8 TRBD2 TGTGCCAGCAGCTTATATAGCGGGAGGGCCCGGGGGCAGTTCTTC CASSLYSGRARGQFF
TRBJ2-3 - TRBV28 TRBD2 TGTGCCAGCAGTTCTACTAGCGGGAGTAGGGCAGATACGCAGTATTTT CASSSTSGSRADTQYF
TRBJ1-4 few TRBV5-1 - TGCGCCAGCAAATCCCGTGCAACTAATGAAAAACTGTTTTTT CASKSRATNEKLFF
TRBJ2-3 - TRBV5-1 TRBD2 TGCGCCAGCCGGGGCTGGACTAGCGGCACAGATACGCAGTATTTT CASRGWTSGTDTQYF
TRBJ2-7 - TRBV11-2 - TGTGCCAGCGTTCTTAGGGGAGGGGGTCAGGGCGATTTTAACGAGCAGTACTTC CASVLRGGGQGDFNEQYF
TRBJ1-1 few TRBV5-1 - TGCGCCAGCAGCTTGTCTCCGTTTTTGAACACTGAAGCTTTCTTT CASSLSPFLNTEAFF
TRBJ2-1 - TRBV5-1 - TGCGCCAGCAGCTTGGGGACTTCTACCTACAATGAGCAGTTCTTC CASSLGTSTYNEQFF
TRBJ2-1 few TRBV6-5 TRBD2 TGTGCCAGCAGTTACTCCGCGGGAGGTAATGAGCAGTTCTTC CASSYSAGGNEQFF
TRBJ2-1 - TRBV12-3/TRBV12-4 TRBD2 TGTGCCAGCAGGTCTAGCGGGTGGGAGTACAATGAGCAGTTCTTC CASRSSGWEYNEQFF
TRBJ2-1 - TRBV7-9 TRBD1 TGTGCCAGCAGCTTAAGGGACAGGCCATTAGATGAGCAGTTCTTC CASSLRDRPLDEQFF
TRBJ1-1 - TRBV7-9 TRBD1 TGTGCCAGCAGCTCTTGGACAGGGTGGGGAAACACTGAAGCTTTCTTT CASSSWTGWGNTEAFF
TRBJ1-1 - TRBV5-1 - TGCGCCAGCAGCTCAACCCGACCTCGGGAGCGGAGAACTTTCTTT CASSSTRPRERRTFF
TRBJ2-7 - TRBV5-1 - TGCGCCAGCAGCTTGAGGGTAGGCGGCCTCTACGAGCAGTACTTC CASSLRVGGLYEQYF
TRBJ2-7 - TRBV20-1 TRBD2 TGCAGTGCTAGAGATCGGATAGCGGGAGGCCGGGAGCAGTACTTC CSARDRIAGGREQYF
TRBJ2-5 few TRBV10-3 TRBD2 TGTGCCATCAGTGAGACAGGGACTAGCGGGATGGAGACCCAGTACTTC CAISETGTSGMETQYF
TRBJ2-1 - TRBV7-2 - TGTGCCAGCATCCCCGGGGTGGCAGTTTTTGAGCAGTTCTTC CASIPGVAVFEQFF
TRBJ2-1 few TRBV10-3 - TGTGCCATCGGGCGAGCCGGAACATCCTACAATGAGCAGTTCTTC CAIGRAGTSYNEQFF
TRBJ2-3 - TRBV5-1 TRBD1 TGCGCCAGCAGCCGGGACAGGGTGAGCACAGATACGCAGTATTTT CASSRDRVSTDTQYF
TRBJ2-7 few TRBV29-1 - TGCAGCGTTGTCAGTAACGCCTACGAGCAGTACTTC CSVVSNAYEQYF
TRBJ2-3 - TRBV7-3 - TGTGCCAGCAGGCCGTCCGGGACCCCACGGGGGACGCAGTATTTT CASRPSGTPRGTQYF
TRBJ2-1 few TRBV5-6 - TGTGCCAGCAGCCGATTGGGAGTCGGGAATGAGCAGTTCTTC CASSRLGVGNEQFF
TRBJ2-2 few TRBV18 - TGTGCCAGCTCAGAACAGGGATCGAACACCGGGGAGCTGTTTTTT CASSEQGSNTGELFF
TRBJ2-7 few TRBV5-1 - TGCGCCAGCAGCTTGACGGGAGCCAACTACGAGCAGTACTTC CASSLTGANYEQYF
TRBJ2-2 few TRBV20-1 - TGCAGTGCCCGAACCGGGACTTGGGACACCGGGGAGCTGTTTTTT CSARTGTWDTGELFF
TRBJ2-7 - TRBV28 - TGTGCCAGCACCATGGGGGGTTATGACGAGCAGTACTTC CASTMGGYDEQYF
TRBJ2-2 - TRBV6-2/TRBV6-3 - TGTGCCAGCAGTTACTCTACCAGCTTACACATAACCGGGGAGCTGTTTTTT CASSYSTSLHITGELFF
TRBJ2-5 - TRBV18 - TGTGCCATCTGGGCTAGCGCGACCCAAGAGACCCAGTACTTC CAIWASATQETQYF
TRBJ2-2 few TRBV24-1 TRBD1 TGTGCCACCAGTGGGACAGGGGTCACCGGGGAGCTGTTTTTT CATSGTGVTGELFF
TRBJ2-6 - TRBV6-1 - TGTGCCAGCGTAGACAGCCTACACTCTGGGGCCAACGTCCTGACTTTC CASVDSLHSGANVLTF
TRBJ2-5 - TRBV7-9 - TGTGCCAGCAGCTTAGGAGTCGGGAGTTCTGAGACCCAGTACTTC CASSLGVGSSETQYF
TRBJ2-7 - TRBV6-1 - TGTGCCAGCAGTGTTCAGGCGTCCTACGAGCAGTACTTC CASSVQASYEQYF
TRBJ2-3 - TRBV27 - TGTGCCAGCAGTCACCTGAACGGCCTTGGAGATACGCAGTATTTT CASSHLNGLGDTQYF
TRBJ1-3 few TRBV3-1 - TGTGCCAGCAGTCTTTCTCTCTCTGGAAACACCATATATTTT CASSLSLSGNTIYF